The T cell receptor (beta chain) described here comes from a study of beta chain features in type 1 diabetes. Each population that was sorted was more than 95% pure. A few counts support this clone. The V gene's germline CDR1 is SGHAT and CDR2 FQNNGV. V was cut by 5 bases and J by 5 bases, with 13 bases left in between. This CDR3 has 14 amino acids. Since all of the isolated RNA was reverse transcribed, expressed TCRB transcripts were what got sequenced. Reads from naive, central memory and regulatory T cell samples averaged about 3.57 million. Profiled with immunoSEQ multiplex PCR; TCRdb holds only in-frame clones, not every one. The sample lists 500,000 to 700,000 clones; around 15% were seen once.

Sequencing used naive CD4+ T cells from blood. This sequence was found in a man aged 18 to 30 in good health. The chain uses TRBV11-2 and TRBJ2-1; D is possibly TRBD2 (5 bases). The CDR3 DNA reads TGTGCCAGCAGCCTCTCTAGCCCAGACAATGAGCAGTTCTTC. Protein: CASSLSSPDNEQFF.